The 28 T cell receptor beta chains presented below share a single source sample, sequenced in a study of T cells in narcolepsy. Their antigens remain unidentified. Assay used: immunoSEQ multiplex PCR; TCRdb lists only in-frame clones, some missing. Of under 500 clones listed, approximately 25% are singletons. Sequenced input: cultured CD4+ T cells from cerebrospinal fluid. The source is a human donor with narcolepsy.

Remarks on this clone: This likely stems from a read error, as it lies one base from a far larger clone. The chain has TRBV15 and TRBJ2-1, with D possibly TRBD2 on 5 matching bases. The CDR3 has 15 residues. Trimming pared 4 bases from V and 8 bases from J, leaving 18 bases between. CDR1 is LNHNV, CDR2 YYDKDF, per germline (reference sequence). The CDR3 spells CATSTRTLGKYEQFF. Written as DNA, the CDR3 is TGTGCCACCAGCACACGCACACTAGGGAAGTATGAGCAGTTCTTC.

Concerning this clone itself: A far larger clone is just one base off, so this is likely a read error. The chain employs TRBV7-3 and TRBJ2-1; D possibly corresponds to TRBD2 (5 bases). This CDR3 region has 13 residues. Germline V gives CDR1 SGHTA, CDR2 FQGTGA. The CDR3 region is CGSSLAPGNEQFF. CDR3 coding DNA: TGTGGCAGCAGCTTGGCCCCGGGGAATGAGCAGTTCTTC.

This clone was seen a few times. The chain has TRBV11-3 and TRBJ2-3, with 7 bases fitting TRBD1. Looked up from germline, CDR1 is SGHNT and CDR2 is YENEEA. This CDR3 contains 17 residues. Losses at the gene ends were 2 bases for V and 0 bases for J; bases not matched to a gene: 8. CDR3 amino acids: CASSLLGRGRSTDTQYF. DNA for the CDR3: TGTGCCAGCAGCTTACTCGGTAGGGGGCGTAGCACAGATACGCAGTATTTT.

By sample share, this clone is large (0.1 to 1%). The rearrangement joins TRBV27 to TRBJ1-5; 7 bases are shared with TRBD1. V lost 10 bases and J lost 0; bases outside the gene matches: 6. The CDR3 sequence is 14 residues long. Germline CDR1 and CDR2: MNHEY and SMNVEV (reference sequence). In DNA, the CDR3 is TGTGCCAAGACAGGGAGCGATAGCAATCAGCCCCAGCATTTT. The encoded protein is CAKTGSDSNQPQHF.

There are a few counts of this clone. This rearrangement joins TRBV7-7 to TRBJ2-3; possibly TRBD1 or TRBD2 for D (5 bases each). The germline V and J ends were trimmed by 6 bases and 3 bases, with 10 bases remaining between them. Germline V gene sequence: CDR1 SSHAT, CDR2 FNYEAQ (reference sequence). The CDR3 runs to 13 residues. The CDR3 spells CASRGVGTDTQYF. The CDR3 coding sequence is TGTGCCAGCAGGGGGGTGGGGACAGATACGCAGTATTTT. The whole variable domain, remainder taken from reference TRBV7-7 and TRBJ2-3, is GAGVSQSPRYKVTKRGQDVTLRCDPISSHATLYWYQQALGQGPEFLTYFNYEAQPDKSGLPSDRFSAERPEGSISTLTIQRTEQRDSAMYRCASRGVGTDTQYFGPGTRLTVL.

This clone appeared a few times. V gene TRBV7-1 combines with J gene TRBJ1-2; 10 nucleotides agree with TRBD1. TRBV7-1 is given ORF status, its function remaining uncertain. CDR3 size: 19 residues. J gave up 2 bases and V 5 bases, and 17 bases lay outside the gene matches. The CDR3 protein is CASSAFIPGQGSLNYGYTF. CDR3 sequence (DNA): TGTGCCAGCAGCGCCTTCATTCCGGGACAGGGGTCATTGAACTATGGCTACACCTTC.

This clone showed up just once. The genes are TRBV8-2 and TRBJ1-2. TRBV8-2 is a pseudogene. The CDR3 covers 15 residues. CDR3 sequence: CGNTSRIRKTYGYTF. The CDR3 coding sequence is TGTGGCAATACGTCTAGGATACGAAAGACCTATGGCTACACCTTC.

This clone has just one count. The J gene is TRBJ1-6, the V gene TRBV5-1; 9 nucleotides agree with TRBD1. V was pared by 1 base and J by 9 bases, with 5 bases of the junction left unmatched. This CDR3 is 15 amino acids long. Germline CDR1 and CDR2: SGHRS and YFSETQ. DNA for the CDR3: TGCGCCAGCAGCTTGAAGGGACAGGGAGGTTCACCCCTCCACTTT. Its protein product is CASSLKGQGGSPLHF.

In this sample, this clone is medium-sized. The chain joins TRBV5-4 to TRBJ1-3; the D gene is possibly TRBD1 (5 bases). The CDR3 runs 15 residues. In germline, CDR1 is SGHNT, CDR2 YYREEE (reference sequence). V was cut by 3 bases and J by 9 bases, with 19 bases left in between. The CDR3 sequence is CASSSAGRMDSTIYF. CDR3 nucleotides: TGTGCCAGCAGCTCGGCGGGACGGATGGATAGCACCATATATTTT.

By sample fraction, this clone is medium-sized. The chain couples TRBV6-6 to TRBJ1-3; D is unresolved. Germline V gives CDR1 MNHNY, CDR2 SVGAGI (reference sequence). This CDR3 region has 15 residues. V lost 4 bases and J 2 bases, leaving 12 bases between the germline ends. CDR3 region: CASSLNRWTGNTIYF. The DNA for the CDR3 is TGTGCCAGCAGTTTGAATCGGTGGACTGGAAACACCATATATTTT.

Comments on this clone: The germline gene is not matched at one end of the junction; a read error may be the cause. V gene TRBV6-1 combines with J gene TRBJ2-3; TRBD2 matches 8 bases. The germline CDR1 and CDR2 sequences are MNHNS and SASEGT. CDR3 length: 17 residues. This chain's CDR3 is CAISAAGAGVGVDTQYF. CDR3 sequence (DNA): TGTGCCATCAGTGCAGCAGGAGCGGGGGTAGGGGTAGATACGCAGTATTTT.

Comments on this clone: With a far larger clone one base away, a read error is the likely cause. CDR3 nucleotides: TGCAGTTGCGGCGGGTCAGACCCTAATCAGCCCCAGCATTTT. Its protein is CSCGGSDPNQPQHF. V usage is TRBV29-1 and J usage is TRBJ1-5, with no clear D. Germline V CDR1 and CDR2: SQVTM, ANQGSEA. The CDR3 is 14 residues long.

In its sample, this clone ranks as medium-sized (0.01 to 0.1%). The chain has TRBV29-1 and TRBJ1-1; D perhaps matches TRBD1 (6 bases). The CDR3 length is 13 residues. Germline CDR1 is SQVTM and CDR2 is ANQGSEA. V was clipped by 7 bases and J by 5 bases, with 17 bases between them. The CDR3 bases are TGCAGCGCAAATACAGGGTTTGGGACTGAAGCTTTCTTT. It yields the protein CSANTGFGTEAFF.

This clone is classed as large. This chain connects TRBV18 to TRBJ2-5, with TRBD2 identical over 14 bases. Germline V gene lookup returns CDR1 KGHSH and CDR2 LQKENI. The junction had 8 bases not matched to a gene; V was cut back by 6 bases and J by 2 bases. The CDR3 extends over 17 amino acids. The CDR3 region is CASSSWTSGGTQETQYF. Here the CDR3 DNA reads TGTGCCAGCTCCAGCTGGACTAGCGGGGGGACACAAGAGACCCAGTACTTC.

V gene TRBV28 combines with J gene TRBJ2-2; D ambiguous. Germline V gene lookup returns CDR1 MDHEN and CDR2 SYDVKM. The CDR3 totals 14 residues. Trimming stripped 2 bases from V and 6 bases from J, with 10 bases between. In DNA form, the CDR3 reads TGTGCCAGCAGTTTAATTTTGGGTTCCGGGGAGCTGTTTTTT. This translates into CASSLILGSGELFF. The full variable domain, in which reference TRBV28 and TRBJ2-2 provide the parts outside the CDR3, is DVKVTQSSRYLVKRTGEKVFLECVQDMDHENMFWYRQDPGLGLRLIYFSYDVKMKEKGDIPEGYSVSREKKERFSLILESASTNQTSMYLCASSLILGSGELFFGEGSRLTVL.

Relative to its sample, this clone is medium-sized. V and J are TRBV9 and TRBJ1-3; no definite D call. Looked up from germline, CDR1 is SGDLS and CDR2 is YYNGEE. The CDR3 is made up of 16 amino acids. V was shortened by 0 bases and J by 0 bases, with 10 bases between the two germline ends. The chain's CDR3 is CASSVATRTSGNTIYF. For the CDR3, the DNA is TGTGCCAGCAGCGTAGCTACACGGACCTCTGGAAACACCATATATTTT.

This clone has more than one count but fewer than ten. The gene calls are TRBV7-1 and TRBJ2-5; 14 bases line up with TRBD2. TRBV7-1 counts as an open reading frame of uncertain function. Losses at the gene ends were 5 bases for V and 7 bases for J; bases not matched to a gene: 9. The length of the CDR3 is 16 residues. The chain's CDR3 is CASSTGTSGGLRTQYF. CDR3 nucleotide sequence: TGTGCCAGCAGCACCGGGACTAGCGGGGGCCTCCGGACCCAGTACTTC.

The chain carries TRBV5-6 and TRBJ1-2, with TRBD1 matching 10 bases. The length of the CDR3 is 19 residues. The germline gives CDR1 SGHDT, CDR2 YYEEEE. V was clipped by 4 bases and J by 2 bases; unmatched bases: 17. The CDR3 coding sequence is TGTGCCAGCAGCGCCTTCATTCCGGGACAGGGGTCATTGAACTATGGCTACACCTTC. This gives the protein CASSAFIPGQGSLNYGYTF.

This clone came up once. A far larger clone is just one base off, so this is likely a read error. The chain carries TRBV7-3 and TRBJ2-1; perhaps TRBD2 as D (6 bases). Per the germline V gene, CDR1 is SGHTA and CDR2 is FQGTGA. V shed 3 bases and J shed 7 bases, with 10 bases lying between them. The CDR3 runs 13 residues. CDR3 coding DNA: TGTGCCAGCAGCTTGGCCCGGGGGAATGAGCAGTTCTTC. Translating it yields CASSLARGNEQFF.

This clone is deemed large. CDR3 DNA sequence: TGTGCCAGCAGCTCGGACAGGTTGGGGTCACCCCTCCACTTT. This gives the protein CASSSDRLGSPLHF. The rearrangement links TRBV7-9 to TRBJ1-6; TRBD1 matches 7 bases. V was pared by 4 bases and J by 10 bases, with 7 bases of the junction left unmatched. The CDR3 is 14 residues long. Germline CDR1 and CDR2: SEHNR and FQNEAQ (reference sequence).

This clone turned up a few times. This chain connects TRBV6-4 to TRBJ2-5, with 7 bases identical to TRBD1. From germline, CDR1 is MRHNA and CDR2 SNTAGT. The trim removed 7 bases at V and 0 bases at J, leaving 8 bases unmatched. The CDR3 loop spans 15 amino acids. CDR3 nucleotide sequence: TGTGCCAGCACAAGGACAGGAGGAAACCAAGAGACCCAGTACTTC. Its translation: CASTRTGGNQETQYF.

CDR3 region: CASSQDLGESNYGYTF. As DNA, the CDR3 is TGCGCCAGCAGCCAAGATCTGGGAGAATCTAACTATGGCTACACCTTC. V gene TRBV4-1 combines with J gene TRBJ1-2; the D is unclear. The germline CDR1 and CDR2 sequences are MGHRA and YSYEKL. V lost 0 bases to trimming and J lost 0 bases, with 11 bases between them. The CDR3 extends over 16 amino acids.

In its sample, this clone ranks as large. The chain employs TRBV19 and TRBJ2-4; TRBD1 might be the D (8 bases). The CDR3 is 16 residues long. With 6 bases removed from V and 8 bases from J, the gap between germline ends came to 23 bases. CDR1 LNHDA and CDR2 SQIVND come from the germline V gene (reference sequence). Here the CDR3 DNA reads TGTGCCAGTAGCCAAGCCCCCTGGACAGGGAGGGACATTCAGTACTTC. Translated: CASSQAPWTGRDIQYF.

Notes on this clone: The junction does not match germline at one end; this may be a read error. The chain has TRBV6-4 and TRBJ2-3; 8 bases are a match to TRBD2. Germline V CDR1 and CDR2: MRHNA, SNTAGT. This CDR3 region has 17 residues. The CDR3 DNA reads as TGTGCCATCAGTGCAGCAGGAGCGGGGGTAGGGGTAGATACGCAGTATTTT. Its protein is CAISAAGAGVGVDTQYF.

Of note for this clone: A read error likely explains this, since a far larger clone differs by one base. The chain has TRBV9 and TRBJ2-1; the D gene could be TRBD1 or TRBD2 (5 bases each). Per germline, CDR1 SGDLS and CDR2 YYNGEE. This CDR3 is 15 amino acids long. V lost 6 bases, J lost 7 bases, and 20 bases lay in between. The CDR3 DNA follows: TGTGCCAGCACCGAATGGGGGTGGCTAGGGAATGAGCAGTTCTTC. Amino acid sequence: CASTEWGWLGNEQFF. Drawing the rest from reference TRBV9 and TRBJ2-1, the complete variable domain is DSGVTQTPKHLITATGQRVTLRCSPRSGDLSVYWYQQSLDQGLQFLIQYYNGEERAKGNILERFSAQQFPDLHSELNLSSLELGDSALYFCASTEWGWLGNEQFFGPGTRLTVL.

Note on this clone: Lacking the conserved final phenylalanine or tryptophan, this CDR3 likely reflects a read error. Because the CDR3's place on the DNA is in doubt, the DNA is left out and the CDR3 is given as listed by TCRdb. V and J are TRBV25-1 and TRBJ1-2. Both ends counted, the CDR3 spans 17 residues. Germline V gene data show CDR1 as MGHDK and CDR2 as SYGVNS. The CDR3 region is CASSAFIETGKDLWLHL.

This clone has only a few counts. The junction differs from germline at one of its ends, possibly a read error. This chain joins TRBV6-5 and TRBJ2-1; 10 bases are a match to TRBD2. Germline V lookup: CDR1 MNHEY, CDR2 SVGAGI. CDR3 length: 15 amino acids. The chain's CDR3 is CASSDSSGGANEQFF. For the CDR3, the DNA is TGTGCCAGCAGTGACTCAAGCGGGGGGGCCAATGAGCAGTTCTTC.

Note on this clone: Its ends do not fully match the called genes, so a read error is possible. This same CDR3 is encoded by further DNA sequences in the sample. CDR3 nucleotide sequence: TGCGCCAGCAGCCAAGATCTGGGAGAATCTAACTATGGCTACACCTTC. Translating it yields CASSQDLGESNYGYTF. This rearrangement joins TRBV5-5 to TRBJ1-2, with unresolved D. The CDR3 totals 16 residues. CDR1 SGHKS and CDR2 YYEKEE come from the germline V gene (reference sequence).